This entry is about one T cell receptor beta chain. The data are from a study of technical replicates of blood from a handful of donors. Trimming cost V 2 bases and J 3 bases, with 13 bases left between them. Germline-derived CDR1 and CDR2 are LNHDA and SQIVND (reference sequence). This CDR3 has 15 amino acids. The repertoire was sequenced with immunoSEQ multiplex PCR; TCRdb's copy has only in-frame clones and lacks some. Of 60,000 to 85,000 clones in the sample, roughly 94% were seen once. J is TRBJ1-2 and V is TRBV19; D unresolved. This receptor was taken from a human donor in good health. Sequencing input: T cells isolated from PBMCs. The CDR3 coding sequence is TGTGCCAGTAGTATACCTTCCGGGGATCACTATGGCTACACCTTC. Protein product: CASSIPSGDHYGYTF.